Below are 19 T cell receptor beta chains sequenced from a single sample in a study of blood T cell repertoires in COVID-19. Profiling relied on immunoSEQ multiplex PCR, and the TCRdb table lists in-frame clones only, not all of them. The sample consists of 70,000 or so clones, about 90% of them appearing once. The sequencing sample was made of peripheral blood. Receptor source: a human donor in a cohort sampled during active COVID-19.

The chain has TRBV20-1 and TRBJ2-5; the D is unclear. Trimming cost V 6 bases and J 5 bases, with 10 bases left between them. In germline, CDR1 is DFQATT, CDR2 SNEGSKA (reference sequence). The CDR3 covers 11 residues. This CDR3 reads CSATPGETQYF. For the CDR3, the DNA is TGCAGTGCCACCCCCGGGGAGACCCAGTACTTC.

This clone was picked up one time. This sequence joins TRBV5-6 and TRBJ1-1; D may be TRBD1 (5 bases). This CDR3 is built from 12 residues. V was clipped by 7 bases and J by 1 base, with 8 bases between them. CDR1 is SGHDT, CDR2 YYEEEE, per germline. The chain's CDR3 is CASGAGNTEAFF. The CDR3 DNA is TGTGCCAGCGGGGCAGGGAACACTGAAGCTTTCTTT.

V gene TRBV2 combines with J gene TRBJ1-2, with TRBD1 matching over 7 bases. Germline CDR1 SNHLY, CDR2 FYNNEI. Trimming took 3 bases from V and 3 from J; bases not matched to a gene: 1. This CDR3 has 13 amino acids. The chain's CDR3 is CASSDQGDYGYTF. CDR3 in DNA: TGTGCCAGCAGTGACCAGGGGGACTATGGCTACACCTTC.

The rearrangement links TRBV4-2 to TRBJ1-2; the D gene is possibly TRBD1 (6 bases). Germline CDR1 is LGHNA and CDR2 is YNFKEQ. V was shortened by 4 bases and J by 2 bases, with 11 bases between the two germline ends. This CDR3 comprises 14 residues. This CDR3 reads CASSRLDSNYGYTF. CDR3 DNA: TGTGCCAGCAGCCGCCTGGACAGCAACTATGGCTACACCTTC.

The sample holds one count of this clone. The chain combines TRBV9 with TRBJ2-7; 11 positions agree with TRBD2. Trimming cost V 3 bases and J 5 bases; bases outside gene matches: 7. CDR1 SGDLS and CDR2 YYNGEE come from the germline V gene. This CDR3 region has 15 residues. CDR3 sequence (DNA): TGTGCCAGCAGCGATGCTAGCGGGGGGCCCCACGAGCAGTACTTC. Residues: CASSDASGGPHEQYF.

In nucleotides, the CDR3 is TGTGCCAGCAGCTTAGGCCGGTCCTACGAGCAGTACTTC. The encoded protein is CASSLGRSYEQYF. The rearrangement joins TRBV13 to TRBJ2-7; D not certain. The CDR3 is 13 amino acids. The germline V gene encodes CDR1 PRHDT and CDR2 FYEKMQ (reference sequence). The ends were cut back, 0 bases at V and 1 base at J, with 4 bases in the middle.

The V and J genes are TRBV5-6 and TRBJ2-7; 9 bases map to TRBD2. The CDR3 consists of 16 residues. Germline V gene data show CDR1 as SGHDT and CDR2 as YYEEEE. Trimming at V came to 4 bases and at J to 4 bases, leaving 12 bases not matched to a gene. This chain's CDR3 is CASSPLAGGLVYEQYF. The CDR3 nucleotides are TGTGCCAGCAGCCCCTTGGCGGGGGGGCTCGTGTACGAGCAGTACTTC. The full variable domain, in which reference TRBV5-6 and TRBJ2-7 provide the parts outside the CDR3, is DAGVTQSPTHLIKTRGQQVTLRCSPKSGHDTVSWYQQALGQGPQFIFQYYEEEERQRGNFPDRFSGHQFPNYSSELNVNALLLGDSALYLCASSPLAGGLVYEQYFGPGTRLTVT.

V is TRBV15 and J is TRBJ2-7, with D possibly matching TRBD1 (5 bases). V was trimmed by 1 base and J by 2 bases, leaving 24 bases between them. Germline lookup yields CDR1 LNHNV and CDR2 YYDKDF (reference sequence). There are 19 residues in the CDR3. The CDR3 region is CATSRAKSNLGQRAYEQYF. In DNA form, the CDR3 reads TGTGCCACCAGCAGAGCGAAAAGCAATTTGGGGCAGAGAGCCTACGAGCAGTACTTC. Looking up the rest from reference TRBV15 and TRBJ2-7 gives the full variable domain: DAMVIQNPRYQVTQFGKPVTLSCSQTLNHNVMYWYQQKSSQAPKLLFHYYDKDFNNEADTPDNFQSRRPNTSFCFLDIRSPGLGDTAMYLCATSRAKSNLGQRAYEQYFGPGTRLTVT.

This rearrangement joins TRBV19 to TRBJ1-1; no clear D gene. Germline V gene sequence: CDR1 LNHDA, CDR2 SQIVND (reference sequence). V shed 3 bases and J shed 3 bases, with 8 bases lying between them. This CDR3 has 13 amino acids. The CDR3 sequence is CASSMSLDTEAFF. The CDR3 DNA is TGTGCCAGTAGTATGAGTCTTGACACTGAAGCTTTCTTT.

The chain employs TRBV11-2 and TRBJ1-2, with 7 bases aligning to TRBD1. Germline trimming cut 5 bases from V and 8 bases from J; bases unmatched to any gene: 17. Germline V gene lookup returns CDR1 SGHAT and CDR2 FQNNGV. The CDR3 runs 16 residues. Written as DNA, the CDR3 is TGTGCCAGCAGCCCCAGGGACAGAAATCGCGTGTACGGCTACACCTTC. It encodes CASSPRDRNRVYGYTF.

The chain couples TRBV6-5 to TRBJ2-7; a weak D match, TRBD1 (6 bases). In germline, CDR1 is MNHEY, CDR2 SVGAGI. The V end was cut by 7 bases, the J end by 0 bases, with 16 bases between. The CDR3 extends over 15 amino acids. The CDR3 nucleotides read TGTGCCAGCACCTGGACAGACATTAGCTCCTACGAGCAGTACTTC. Translated: CASTWTDISSYEQYF.

V usage is TRBV19 and J usage is TRBJ1-1; tentatively, D is TRBD1 (6 bases). CDR3 length equals 17 residues. Trimming took off 5 bases at V and 0 bases at J, with 19 bases between the two ends. CDR1 and CDR2 (germline): LNHDA, SQIVND (reference sequence). The CDR3 DNA is TGTGCCAGTAGTCCCCCGGGGGGCAGGTATATGAACACTGAAGCTTTCTTT. Its translation is CASSPPGGRYMNTEAFF.

This chain links TRBV30 with TRBJ1-2; TRBD1 aligns across 7 bases. Germline V gene data show CDR1 as GTSNPN and CDR2 as SVGIG (reference sequence). The CDR3 sequence is 12 residues long. Trimming at V came to 0 bases and at J to 8 bases, leaving 3 bases not matched to a gene. The CDR3 loop reads CAWSVPTGGYTF. CDR3 DNA: TGTGCCTGGAGTGTCCCGACAGGGGGCTACACCTTC.

The chain carries TRBV3-1 (or the pseudogene TRBV3-2) and TRBJ2-5; 8 nucleotides line up with TRBD2. CDR1 and CDR2 from the germline V gene are LGHDT and YNNKEL (reference sequence). The V gene end was trimmed by 1 base and the J gene end by 8 bases; junction bases not matched to a gene: 21. CDR3 length equals 19 residues. The CDR3 is CASSQVISGGPTYKRTQYF. Here the CDR3 DNA reads TGTGCCAGCAGCCAAGTGATCAGCGGGGGCCCTACTTACAAGAGAACCCAGTACTTC.

The V gene is TRBV6-6, the J gene TRBJ1-2, with 10 bases identical to TRBD1. The germline V gene has CDR1 MNHNY and CDR2 SVGAGI (reference sequence). V dropped 5 bases and J dropped 8; count of bases not matched to a gene: 8. The CDR3 sequence is 14 residues long. For the CDR3, the DNA is TGTGCCAGCAGTCGAGGACAGGGGGTAGAGGGCTACACCTTC. It encodes CASSRGQGVEGYTF.

V and J are TRBV5-1 and TRBJ2-7; tentative D call: TRBD2 (5 bases). V shed 4 bases and J shed 5 bases, with 13 bases lying between them. In germline, CDR1 is SGHRS, CDR2 YFSETQ. The CDR3 loop spans 13 amino acids. CDR3 sequence: CASSDVLVHEQYF. CDR3 sequence (DNA): TGCGCCAGCAGCGACGTACTAGTCCACGAGCAGTACTTC.

The DNA for the CDR3 is TGTGCCAGTAGTCTCCGCGGACTAGCGGGGGGCACGGGCCTCTCCAATGAGCAGTTCTTC. Protein product: CASSLRGLAGGTGLSNEQFF. The chain is built from TRBV19 and TRBJ2-1; 14 bases are shared with TRBD2. The germline V gene has CDR1 LNHDA and CDR2 SQIVND (reference sequence). V was clipped by 5 bases and J by 6 bases; unmatched bases: 18. The CDR3 is 20 residues long.

The rearrangement links TRBV12-3 or TRBV12-4 to TRBJ1-2; TRBD1 aligns across 7 bases. The CDR3 extends over 13 amino acids. The V and J ends lost 4 bases and 4 bases, in that order; junction bases with no gene match: 3. CDR3 residues: CASSSTGVYGYTF. CDR3 bases: TGTGCCAGCAGTTCAACAGGGGTCTATGGCTACACCTTC.

This clone was recorded once. V usage is TRBV27 and J usage is TRBJ1-1; TRBD1 matches 9 bases. The length of the CDR3 is 16 residues. Germline V gene sequence: CDR1 MNHEY, CDR2 SMNVEV (reference sequence). Trimming cost V 0 bases and J 10 bases; bases outside gene matches: 12. DNA of the CDR3: TGTGCCAGCAGTTTATCCCCGGGACAGGGAGGAGAAGGAGCTTTCTTT. This encodes CASSLSPGQGGEGAFF.